Listed here are 16 T cell receptor beta chains from one sample, sequenced in a study of T cells in Graves' hyperthyroidism and ophthalmopathy. Amplification of TCR beta CDR3 regions used RNA as the template. TCR CDR3 regions were first amplified by RT-PCR with HTBI primers. TCRdb processed the multiplex PCR reads anew with MiXCR; each CDR3 protein has one entry. The sample contains roughly 400,000 distinct CDR3 sequences, around a sixth of which appear only once. Sequences were obtained from blood. The origin of the receptors is a woman between 18 and 29 years old with Graves' hyperthyroidism that later progressed to Graves' ophthalmopathy.

In regard to this clonotype: This may be a read error: a much more frequent sequence differs by one nucleotide. DNA of the CDR3: TGCAGTGCTAGACTGAAATCGGGGCATGAGCAGTACTTC. Its translation is CSARLKSGHEQYF. The chain uses TRBV20-1 and TRBJ2-7; D tentatively fits TRBD1 or TRBD2 (5 bases each). Per germline, CDR1 DFQATT and CDR2 SNEGSKA (reference sequence). Trimming stripped 2 bases from V and 7 bases from J, with 15 bases between. The CDR3 spans 13 residues.

This chain links TRBV5-1 with TRBJ2-1; D possibly corresponds to TRBD2 (6 bases). This CDR3 has 16 residues. Trimming cost V 0 bases and J 0 bases, with 10 bases left between them. Germline V gene data show CDR1 as SGHRS and CDR2 as YFSETQ. In DNA form, the CDR3 reads TGCGCCAGCAGCTTGGCCGGGAGTAGCTCCTACAATGAGCAGTTCTTC. This encodes CASSLAGSSSYNEQFF.

Comments on this clonotype: It may be a read error: a sequence one base away is much more abundant. The V and J genes are TRBV27 and TRBJ1-1; maybe TRBD1 (5 bases). The CDR3 length is 14 residues. The germline V gene has CDR1 MNHEY and CDR2 SMNVEV (reference sequence). In DNA form, the CDR3 reads TGTGCCGGCAGTTTATCGACAGATTACACTGAAGCTTTCTTT. Translating it yields CAGSLSTDYTEAFF.

This chain links TRBV9 with TRBJ2-2; 10 bases are a match to TRBD2. CDR1 is SGDLS and CDR2 is YYNGEE in the germline V gene. The CDR3 spans 15 residues. V shed 5 bases and J 7 bases; nucleotides not matched to a gene: 8. The CDR3 nucleotides read TGTGCCAGCAGGCCCCTAGCGGGAGAGGTCGGGGAGCTGTTTTTT. This encodes CASRPLAGEVGELFF. The variable domain in full, completed from reference TRBV9 and TRBJ2-2, reads DSGVTQTPKHLITATGQRVTLRCSPRSGDLSVYWYQQSLDQGLQFLIQYYNGEERAKGNILERFSAQQFPDLHSELNLSSLELGDSALYFCASRPLAGEVGELFFGEGSRLTVL.

In its sample, this clonotype was seen many times. CDR3 amino acids: CARGTSGIYEQYF. The CDR3 bases are TGTGCCAGAGGGACTAGCGGAATTTACGAGCAGTACTTC. The V gene is TRBV30, the J gene TRBJ2-7, with 11 bases identical to TRBD2. Looked up from germline, CDR1 is GTSNPN and CDR2 is SVGIG (reference sequence). The CDR3 contains 13 residues. After removal of 8 bases from V and 4 bases from J, the junction contained 7 bases not matched to a gene.

About this clonotype: This may stem from a read error, because a much larger clone lies one nucleotide away. Here the CDR3 reads CASSNDKEQFF. CDR3 DNA: TGTGCCAGCAGTAACGACAAGGAGCAGTTCTTC. This rearrangement joins TRBV6-2 or TRBV6-3 to TRBJ2-1, with unresolved D. The CDR3 has 11 residues. Per the germline V gene, CDR1 is MNHEY and CDR2 is SVGEGT.

A few counts support this clonotype. This sequence joins TRBV6-1 and TRBJ1-5; the D gene is possibly TRBD1 (6 bases). The germline V and J ends were trimmed by 1 base and 4 bases, with 11 bases remaining between them. In germline, CDR1 is MNHNS, CDR2 SASEGT. The CDR3 has 15 amino acids. The CDR3 DNA sequence: TGTGCCAGCAGTGAAGTTGTAACAGGGAATCAGCCCCAGCATTTT. As protein: CASSEVVTGNQPQHF.

There are a few counts of this clonotype. This rearrangement joins TRBV27 to TRBJ2-5; D call uncertain. This CDR3 comprises 13 residues. Germline V CDR1 and CDR2: MNHEY, SMNVEV (reference sequence). V gave up 5 bases and J gave up 5 bases, with 12 bases separating them. CDR3 in amino acids: CASSPAPFETQYF. CDR3 sequence (DNA): TGTGCCAGCAGTCCCGCCCCGTTCGAGACCCAGTACTTC.

The chain links TRBV19 to TRBJ2-1, with 11 bases lining up with TRBD2. The trim removed 4 bases at V and 4 bases at J, leaving 18 bases unmatched. The CDR3 is 20 amino acids. Germline CDR1 reads LNHDA; CDR2 reads SQIVND (reference sequence). CDR3 loop: CASSKWGSASTSGSYNEQFF. The CDR3 nucleotides read TGTGCCAGTAGTAAGTGGGGCAGCGCCTCTACTAGCGGGAGTTACAATGAGCAGTTCTTC.

The sample holds many counts of this clonotype. The DNA of the CDR3 is TGTGCCAGCAGCTCTACCAGGGGGAGCATTCAGTACTTC. The encoded protein is CASSSTRGSIQYF. This chain joins TRBV11-1 and TRBJ2-4; 7 positions match TRBD1. The CDR3 is 13 residues long. Germline V gives CDR1 SGHAT, CDR2 FQDESV (reference sequence). The ends lost 4 bases at V and 9 bases at J; junction bases unmatched: 6. Drawing the rest from reference TRBV11-1 and TRBJ2-4, the complete variable domain is EAEVAQSPRYKITEKSQAVAFWCDPISGHATLYWYRQILGQGPELLVQFQDESVVDDSQLPKDRFSAERLKGVDSTLKIQPAELGDSAMYLCASSSTRGSIQYFGAGTRLSVL.

This sequence joins TRBV19 and TRBJ1-2; TRBD1 matches 7 bases. Trimming took 3 bases from V and 3 from J; bases not matched to a gene: 7. This CDR3 is built from 15 residues. Per the germline V gene, CDR1 is LNHDA and CDR2 is SQIVND (reference sequence). CDR3 bases: TGTGCCAGTAGTATTGGAGGGGGCAGTGACTATGGCTACACCTTC. Residues: CASSIGGGSDYGYTF.

Remarks on this clonotype: A single base separates this from a much larger clone, so it may be a read error. The chain employs TRBV20-1 and TRBJ2-7, with 10 bases aligning to TRBD1. J lost 9 bases, V lost 0 bases, and 11 bases had no gene match. The CDR3 extends over 15 amino acids. Germline lookup yields CDR1 DFQATT and CDR2 SNEGSKA (reference sequence). The CDR3 region has the DNA TGCAGTGCTAGAGATCAGGGACAGGGGACAAGAGGGCAGTACTTC. As protein: CSARDQGQGTRGQYF.

Only a few counts were recorded for this clonotype. This chain connects TRBV3-1 to TRBJ2-3, with 7 bases aligning to TRBD2. Germline V CDR1 and CDR2: LGHDT, YNNKEL (reference sequence). The CDR3 is 16 amino acids. After removal of 1 base from V and 5 bases from J, the junction contained 9 bases not matched to a gene. The CDR3 here is CASSQAGGGLLDTQYF. Here the CDR3 DNA reads TGTGCCAGCAGCCAAGCGGGCGGGGGACTCTTAGATACGCAGTATTTT.

The sample holds many counts of this clonotype. The chain links TRBV5-1 to TRBJ2-2; the match to TRBD1 covers 8 bases. CDR3 size: 15 residues. Trimming removed 6 bases from V and 1 base from J; junction bases left unmatched: 5. CDR1 is SGHRS, CDR2 YFSETQ, per germline. CDR3 residues: CASTPGGRNTGELFF. CDR3 DNA: TGCGCCAGCACCCCAGGGGGCAGGAACACCGGGGAGCTGTTTTTT.

This clonotype appeared many times. The V and J genes are TRBV28 and TRBJ2-7; 7 bases map to TRBD2. Germline CDR1 MDHEN, CDR2 SYDVKM. V lost 1 base to trimming and J lost 0 bases; unmatched junction nucleotides: 9. The length of the CDR3 is 17 residues. The CDR3 loop is CASSLSGGSVSSYEQYF. DNA of the CDR3: TGTGCCAGCAGTTTATCCGGCGGGAGCGTTAGCTCCTACGAGCAGTACTTC.

This clonotype was observed at least ten times. The V gene is TRBV11-2, the J gene TRBJ2-1; the match to TRBD2 covers 14 bases. This CDR3 comprises 15 residues. Germline loops: CDR1 SGHAT, CDR2 FQNNGV. V gave up 5 bases and J gave up 8 bases; unmatched junction bases: 5. In DNA, the CDR3 is TGTGCCAGCAGCACGGGACTAGCGGGAGTAGATGAGCAGTTCTTC. It specifies CASSTGLAGVDEQFF. Based on the CDR3 plus reference TRBV11-2 and TRBJ2-1, the full variable domain is EAGVAQSPRYKIIEKRQSVAFWCNPISGHATLYWYQQILGQGPKLLIQFQNNGVVDDSQLPKDRFSAERLKGVDSTLKIQPAKLEDSAVYLCASSTGLAGVDEQFFGPGTRLTVL.